Here is one T cell receptor (beta chain) with its context. It lacks a known antigen. No base qualities exist here, and no much larger clone lies one base off it. The record originates from a study of shared clonotypes between healthy human individuals (dated by TCRdb to about 2020). Broadly, across the study: The cohort included a few men and a couple of women between 18 and 49 years of age. To estimate repertoire size and how much clonotypes are shared between individuals, the study performed deep sequencing of blood TCR repertoires from a few healthy adults. Between about 0.8 and 9 billion PBMCs per donor were obtained by leukapheresis. To increase sequencing depth and limit assay-specific biases, different laboratories used diverse techniques to prepare libraries and sequence TCR repertoires. Per donor, three plates each were used for CD4 naive and CD4 memory, two for CD8 naive, and one for CD8 memory.

For the CD8 naive samples, CD45RO-negative cells were positively selected for CCR7, yielding a CD45RA+CCR7+ population from which TemRA cells were excluded. The donors were healthy, HIV-negative adults with no recently reported acute infections or vaccinations. All donors were Caucasian adults living in Nashville, Tennessee, USA. Blood was obtained by leukapheresis, after which PBMCs were separated by Ficoll-Histopaque density gradient centrifugation and cryopreserved in liquid nitrogen vapor phase. Purity and quantity of every magnetically sorted T cell population were checked by analytical flow cytometry. Each sorted fraction had its genomic DNA isolated and then quantified by UV absorbance on a Nanodrop 2000c. TCR CDR3 regions were amplified from genomic DNA by multiplex PCR using the deep immunoSEQ assay. Genomic DNA extracted from each cell subset was distributed evenly over all wells of several immunoSEQ 96-well plates, and each plate served as one replicate. For sorted subsets, around 0.2 ug genomic DNA, equal to 30,000 to 35,000 T cell genomes, was loaded into each replicate PCR. Purified libraries were quantified with a Qubit 3.0 fluorometer, sized on a Bioanalyzer 2100, and re-quantified with the KAPA Library Quantification kit. A separate single-read 150-cycle Illumina NextSeq 550 flow cell was used to sequence each immunoSEQ 96-well plate. The study's processing was this. Because the immunoSEQ output held only junctional sequences and lacked quality scores, the filtering could not match the filtering applied to full-length reads. Sequences were annotated with PyIR, a Python wrapper for IgBLAST v1.9, using IMGT germline references to assign V/J genes and CDR3. Any read was removed if the V/J assignment was weak (E-value above 1e-6), the CDR3 was missing, or the read contained stop codons, out-of-frame junctions, or ambiguous translated residues. V3J clonotypes were defined as sequences sharing an identical inferred V gene, J gene, and CDR3 amino acid sequence. Percentage overlap between repertoires was computed as shared unique clonotypes divided by the size of the smaller repertoire. Three approaches were used to assess repertoire richness: RTK rarefaction, the Chao1 estimator, and Recon v2.1 estimates of unobserved clonotypes. Generation probabilities were computed with OLGA for all TCRbeta clonotypes obtained by the gDNA method from several donors. TCRdb carries this immuneACCESS record with in-frame sequences only. Its versions omit some clonotypes, under half of them owing to an unresolved V gene in the studies checked, with the rest unexplained. V and J calls plus clone size are reproduced from that table; the DNA served to infer D and trimming. For this sample there are over 800,000 clones; 80% to 95% appear just once. The ten largest account for less than 25% of the sample.

Beyond this particular receptor, the publication reports: Compared with non-shared clonotypes, the clonotypes found in all four sorted-subset donors had higher generation probabilities. Rarefaction of sorted-subset datasets indicated incomplete sequencing despite the large sequencing depth. Sampling was restricted to blood, and TCR repertoires in tissues likely differ from the TCR repertoires found in blood. Pairwise subsampling led to the expectation that sequencing depth would affect the degree of clonotype sharing among donors. Roughly 5% of naive CD4, 3.5% of naive CD8, approximately 2% of memory CD4, and 0.4% of memory CD8 clonotypes were shared across a handful of donors. Estimated clonotype richness was generally larger for naive than for memory subsets. The genetic and exposure-history diversity represented was limited by the small number of donors.

From its cysteine to its phenylalanine, the CDR3 spans 14 amino acids. Of the read, only the CDR3 DNA is kept; its 42 bases are in frame from base 1. The germline V gene provides CDR1 KGHSY and CDR2 FQNENV. Trimming at the junction amounts to 4 bases on V and 0 bases on J, and the germline ends lie 7 bases apart. What was sequenced was naive CD8+ T cells sorted from blood. Read against the paper, the sample's cell subset or site label means: CD45RA+CCR7+. The rearrangement joined TRBV16 to TRBJ2-1; possibly the D gene is TRBD1, per 6 matching bases. This TCR came from a man younger than 40 in good health. CDR3 reads: CASSLGGSYNEQFF. The bases are TGTGCCAGCAGCCTAGGGGGCTCCTACAATGAGCAGTTCTTC. With all but the CDR3 taken from the reference TRBV16 and TRBJ2-1 genes, the full variable domain is: GEEVAQTPKHLVRGEGQKAKLYCAPIKGHSYVFWYQQVLKNEFKFLISFQNENVFDETGMPKERFSAKCLPNSPCSLEIQATKLEDSAVYFCASSLGGSYNEQFFGPGTRLTVL.